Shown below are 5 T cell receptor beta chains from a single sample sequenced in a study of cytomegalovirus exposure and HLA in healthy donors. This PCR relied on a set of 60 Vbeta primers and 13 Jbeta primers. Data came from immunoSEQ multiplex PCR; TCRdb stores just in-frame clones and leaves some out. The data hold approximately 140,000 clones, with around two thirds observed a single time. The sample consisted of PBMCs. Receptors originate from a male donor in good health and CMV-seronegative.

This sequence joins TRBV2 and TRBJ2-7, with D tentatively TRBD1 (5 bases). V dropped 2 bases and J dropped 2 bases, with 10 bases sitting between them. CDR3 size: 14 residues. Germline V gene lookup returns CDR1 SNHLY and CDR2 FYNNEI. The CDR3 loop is CASSERQLPYEQYF. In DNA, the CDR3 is TGTGCCAGCAGTGAAAGACAGCTTCCCTACGAGCAGTACTTC.

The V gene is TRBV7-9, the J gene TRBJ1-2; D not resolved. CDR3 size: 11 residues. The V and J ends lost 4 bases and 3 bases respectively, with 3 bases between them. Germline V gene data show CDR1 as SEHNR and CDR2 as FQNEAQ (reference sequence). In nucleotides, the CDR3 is TGTGCCAGCAGCTCTGACTATGGCTACACCTTC. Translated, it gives CASSSDYGYTF.

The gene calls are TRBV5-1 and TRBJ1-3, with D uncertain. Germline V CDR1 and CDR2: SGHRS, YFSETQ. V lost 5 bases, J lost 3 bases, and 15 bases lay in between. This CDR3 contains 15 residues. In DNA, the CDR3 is TGCGCCAGCAGTTTGCGATCTGCGGGTGGAAACACCATATATTTT. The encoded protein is CASSLRSAGGNTIYF.

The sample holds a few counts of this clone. CDR3 DNA: TGTGCCAGCAGCTTAACCCCGTCAAGCGCCATTCAGTACTTC. Translating it yields CASSLTPSSAIQYF. The chain has TRBV7-3 and TRBJ2-4; D not certain. The V gene lost 0 bases and the J gene lost 9 bases, with 12 bases spanning the gap. The V gene's germline CDR1 is SGHTA and CDR2 FQGTGA. This CDR3 spans 14 amino acids.

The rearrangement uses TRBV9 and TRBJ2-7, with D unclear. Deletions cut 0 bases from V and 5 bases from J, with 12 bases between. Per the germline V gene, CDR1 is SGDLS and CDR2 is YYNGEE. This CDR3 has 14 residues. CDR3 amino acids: CASSVAPGSHEQYF. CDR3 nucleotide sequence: TGTGCCAGCAGCGTAGCTCCGGGTTCCCACGAGCAGTACTTC.